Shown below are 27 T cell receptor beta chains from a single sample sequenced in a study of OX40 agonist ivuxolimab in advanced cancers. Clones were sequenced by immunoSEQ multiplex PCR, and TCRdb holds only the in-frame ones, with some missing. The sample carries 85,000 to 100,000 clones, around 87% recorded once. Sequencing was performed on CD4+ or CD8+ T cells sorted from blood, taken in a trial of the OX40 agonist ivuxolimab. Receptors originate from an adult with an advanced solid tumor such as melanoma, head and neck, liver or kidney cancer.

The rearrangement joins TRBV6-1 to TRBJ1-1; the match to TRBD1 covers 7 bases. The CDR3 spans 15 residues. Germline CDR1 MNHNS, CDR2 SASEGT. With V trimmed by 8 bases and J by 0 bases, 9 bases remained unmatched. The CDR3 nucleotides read TGTGCCAGCGGGACTAGACAGGGCATGAACACTGAAGCTTTCTTT. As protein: CASGTRQGMNTEAFF.

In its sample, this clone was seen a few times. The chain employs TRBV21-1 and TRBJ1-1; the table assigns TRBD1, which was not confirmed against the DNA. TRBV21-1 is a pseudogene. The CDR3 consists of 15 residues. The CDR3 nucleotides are TGTGCCAGCAGCAAATCGCGGCAGGGGTCGGCTGAAGCTTTCTTT. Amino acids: CASSKSRQGSAEAFF.

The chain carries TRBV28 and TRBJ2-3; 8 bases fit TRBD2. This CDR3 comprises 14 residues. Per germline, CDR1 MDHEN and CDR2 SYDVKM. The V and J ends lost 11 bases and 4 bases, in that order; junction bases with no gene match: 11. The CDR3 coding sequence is TGTGCCGTGACTAGCGTCACTGGTGCAGATACGCAGTATTTT. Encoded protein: CAVTSVTGADTQYF.

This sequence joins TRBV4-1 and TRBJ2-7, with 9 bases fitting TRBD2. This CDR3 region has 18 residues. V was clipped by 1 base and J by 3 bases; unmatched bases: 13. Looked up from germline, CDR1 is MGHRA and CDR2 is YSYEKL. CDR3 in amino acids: CASSQVASLAGTLYEQYV. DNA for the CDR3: TGCGCCAGCAGCCAAGTTGCCTCCCTAGCGGGAACGCTCTACGAGCAGTACGTC.

The CDR3 DNA reads as TGCGCCAGCGGTGAGGGACTCCTAAACGGTTACTACGAGCAGTACGTC. Translating it yields CASGEGLLNGYYEQYV. This chain joins TRBV10-1 and TRBJ2-7; the D gene is possibly TRBD2 (6 bases). The V gene's germline CDR1 is WNHNN and CDR2 SYGVQD (reference sequence). This CDR3 has 16 amino acids.

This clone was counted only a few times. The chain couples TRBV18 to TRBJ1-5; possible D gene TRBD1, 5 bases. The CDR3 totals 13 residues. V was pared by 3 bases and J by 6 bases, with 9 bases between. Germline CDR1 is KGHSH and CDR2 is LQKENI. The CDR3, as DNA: TGTGCCAGCTCACCTTCGGGGGGTCAGCCCCAGCATTTT. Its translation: CASSPSGGQPQHF.

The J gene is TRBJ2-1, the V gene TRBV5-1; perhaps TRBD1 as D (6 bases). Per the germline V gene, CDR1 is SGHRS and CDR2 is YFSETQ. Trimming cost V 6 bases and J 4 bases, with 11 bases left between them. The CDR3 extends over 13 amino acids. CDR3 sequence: CASNPDRYNEQFF. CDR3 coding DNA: TGCGCCAGCAACCCTGACAGGTACAATGAGCAGTTCTTC.

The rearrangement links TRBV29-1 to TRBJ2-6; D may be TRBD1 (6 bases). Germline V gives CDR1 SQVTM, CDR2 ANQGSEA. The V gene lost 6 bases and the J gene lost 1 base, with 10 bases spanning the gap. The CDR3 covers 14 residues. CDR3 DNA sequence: TGCAGCGTAGGGACACCGTCTGGGGCCAACGTCCTGACTTTC. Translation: CSVGTPSGANVLTF.

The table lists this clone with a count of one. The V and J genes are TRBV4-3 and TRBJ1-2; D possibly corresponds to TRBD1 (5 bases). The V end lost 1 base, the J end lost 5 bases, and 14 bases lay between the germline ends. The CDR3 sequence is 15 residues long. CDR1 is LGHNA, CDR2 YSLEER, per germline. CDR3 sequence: CASSQASARAYGYTF. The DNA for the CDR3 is TGCGCCAGCAGCCAAGCGAGTGCCAGGGCTTATGGCTACACCTTC.

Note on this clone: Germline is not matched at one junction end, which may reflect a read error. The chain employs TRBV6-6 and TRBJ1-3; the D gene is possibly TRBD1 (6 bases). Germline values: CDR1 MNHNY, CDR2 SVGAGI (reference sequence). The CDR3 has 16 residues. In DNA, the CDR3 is TGTGCTAGCAGGAGGGACACGTCCTTCTCTGGAAACACCATATATTTT. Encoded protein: CASRRDTSFSGNTIYF.

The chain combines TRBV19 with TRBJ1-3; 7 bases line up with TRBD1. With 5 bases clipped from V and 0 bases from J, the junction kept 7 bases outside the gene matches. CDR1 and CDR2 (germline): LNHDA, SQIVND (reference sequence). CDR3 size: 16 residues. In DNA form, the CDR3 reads TGTGCCAGTAGTCCGACAGGGCGAACCTCTGGAAACACCATATATTTT. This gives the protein CASSPTGRTSGNTIYF.

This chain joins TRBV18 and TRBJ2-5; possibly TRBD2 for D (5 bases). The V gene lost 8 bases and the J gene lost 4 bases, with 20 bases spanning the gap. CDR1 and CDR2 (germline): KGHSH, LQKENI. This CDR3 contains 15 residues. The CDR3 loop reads CASPGHPGMRETQYF. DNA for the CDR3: TGTGCCAGCCCGGGTCATCCGGGAATGAGAGAGACCCAGTACTTC.

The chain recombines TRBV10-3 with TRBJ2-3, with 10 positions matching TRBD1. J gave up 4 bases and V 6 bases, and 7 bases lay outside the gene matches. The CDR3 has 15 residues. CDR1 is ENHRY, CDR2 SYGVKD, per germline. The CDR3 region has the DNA TGTGCCATCAGCGAGCCGGACAGGGGGTCAGATACGCAGTATTTT. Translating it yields CAISEPDRGSDTQYF.

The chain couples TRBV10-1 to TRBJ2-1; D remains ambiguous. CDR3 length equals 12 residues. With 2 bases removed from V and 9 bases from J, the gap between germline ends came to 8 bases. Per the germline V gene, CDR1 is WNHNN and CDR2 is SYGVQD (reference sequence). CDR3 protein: CASSETVREQFF. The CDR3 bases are TGCGCCAGCAGTGAGACTGTACGTGAGCAGTTCTTC.

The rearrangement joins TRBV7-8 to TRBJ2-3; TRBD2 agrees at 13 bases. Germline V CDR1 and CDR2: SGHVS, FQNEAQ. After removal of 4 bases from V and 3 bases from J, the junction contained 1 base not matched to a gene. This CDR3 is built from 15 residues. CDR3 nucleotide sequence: TGTGCCAGCAGCTCGACTAGCGGGAGGACAGATACGCAGTATTTT. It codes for CASSSTSGRTDTQYF. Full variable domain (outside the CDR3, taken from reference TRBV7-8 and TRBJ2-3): GAGVSQSPRYKVAKRGQDVALRCDPISGHVSLFWYQQALGQGPEFLTYFQNEAQLDKSGLPSDRFFAERPEGSVSTLKIQRTQQEDSAVYLCASSSTSGRTDTQYFGPGTRLTVL.

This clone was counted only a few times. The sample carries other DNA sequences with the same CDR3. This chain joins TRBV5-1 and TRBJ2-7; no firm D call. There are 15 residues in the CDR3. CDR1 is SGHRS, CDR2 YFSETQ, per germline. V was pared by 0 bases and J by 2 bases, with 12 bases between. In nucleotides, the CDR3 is TGCGCCAGCAGCTTGGGGGGTTTAGCTCCCTACGAGCAGTACTTC. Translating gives CASSLGGLAPYEQYF.

CDR3 bases: TGTGCCAGCAGCATAGACTACGAGCAGTACTTC. Translating it yields CASSIDYEQYF. The rearrangement links TRBV5-4 to TRBJ2-7, with D uncertain. The CDR3 is made up of 11 amino acids. Germline V gives CDR1 SGHNT, CDR2 YYREEE (reference sequence). V dropped 4 bases and J dropped 3 bases, with 5 bases sitting between them. The whole variable domain, filled in from reference TRBV5-4 and TRBJ2-7, reads ETGVTQSPTHLIKTRGQQVTLRCSSQSGHNTVSWYQQALGQGPQFIFQYYREEENGRGNFPPRFSGLQFPNYSSELNVNALELDDSALYLCASSIDYEQYFGPGTRLTVT.

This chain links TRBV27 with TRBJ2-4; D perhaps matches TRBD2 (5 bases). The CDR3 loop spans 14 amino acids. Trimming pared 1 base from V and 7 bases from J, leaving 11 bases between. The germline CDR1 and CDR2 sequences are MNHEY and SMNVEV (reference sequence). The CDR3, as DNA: TGTGCCAGCAGTTTATTATCCGGGATGAACATTCAGTACTTC. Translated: CASSLLSGMNIQYF.

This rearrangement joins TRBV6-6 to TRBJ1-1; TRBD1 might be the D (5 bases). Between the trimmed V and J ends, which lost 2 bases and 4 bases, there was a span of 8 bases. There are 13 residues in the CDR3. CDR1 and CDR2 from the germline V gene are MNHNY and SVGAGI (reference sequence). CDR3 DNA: TGTGCCAGCAGTTACGAAGGGGTCACTGAAGCTTTCTTT. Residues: CASSYEGVTEAFF.

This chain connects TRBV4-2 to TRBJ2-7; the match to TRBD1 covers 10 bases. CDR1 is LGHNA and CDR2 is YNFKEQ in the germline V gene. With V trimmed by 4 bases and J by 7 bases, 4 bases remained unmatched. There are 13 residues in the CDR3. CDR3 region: CASSPGTGAEQYF. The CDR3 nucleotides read TGTGCCAGCAGCCCCGGGACAGGGGCTGAGCAGTACTTC.

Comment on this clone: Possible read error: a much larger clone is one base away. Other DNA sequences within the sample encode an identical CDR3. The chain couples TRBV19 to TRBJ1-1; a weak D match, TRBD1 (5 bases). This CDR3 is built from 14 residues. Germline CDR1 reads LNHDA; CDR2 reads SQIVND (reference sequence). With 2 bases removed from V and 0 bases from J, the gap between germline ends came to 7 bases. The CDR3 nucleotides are TGTGCCAGTAGTATATCAGGGATGAACACTGAAGCTTTCTTT. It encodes CASSISGMNTEAFF. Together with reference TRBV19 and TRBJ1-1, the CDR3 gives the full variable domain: DGGITQSPKYLFRKEGQNVTLSCEQNLNHDAMYWYRQDPGQGLRLIYYSQIVNDFQKGDIAEGYSVSREKKESFPLTVTSAQKNPTAFYLCASSISGMNTEAFFGQGTRLTVV.

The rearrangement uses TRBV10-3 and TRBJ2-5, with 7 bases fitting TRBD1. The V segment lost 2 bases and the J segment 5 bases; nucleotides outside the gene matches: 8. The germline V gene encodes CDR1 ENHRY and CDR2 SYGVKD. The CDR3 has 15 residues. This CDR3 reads CAISEGVTGTETQYF. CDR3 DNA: TGTGCCATCAGTGAGGGAGTGACAGGGACGGAGACCCAGTACTTC.

The CDR3 DNA reads as TGCAGCGTGGCGACAGGGGGCACCGGGGAGCTGTTTTTT. It translates to CSVATGGTGELFF. The V call is TRBV29-1, the J call TRBJ2-2, with TRBD1 matching 9 bases. Germline CDR1 and CDR2: SQVTM and ANQGSEA. J was trimmed by 4 bases and V by 6 bases; bases with no gene match: 3. The CDR3 has 13 residues.

The CDR3 nucleotides are TGTGCCATCAGCTCAGGAGACAGGGAGTACGAGCAGTACGTC. Its protein product is CAISSGDREYEQYV. The J gene is TRBJ2-7, the V gene TRBV10-3; 7 positions agree with TRBD1. The CDR3 has 14 residues. Germline trimming cut 6 bases from V and 4 bases from J; bases unmatched to any gene: 9. Germline CDR1 reads ENHRY; CDR2 reads SYGVKD.

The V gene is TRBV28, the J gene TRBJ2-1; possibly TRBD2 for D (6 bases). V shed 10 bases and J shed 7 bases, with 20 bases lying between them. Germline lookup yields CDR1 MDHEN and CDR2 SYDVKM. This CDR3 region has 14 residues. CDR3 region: CATRSNGRINEQFF. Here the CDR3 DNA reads TGTGCCACCCGCTCAAATGGGAGGATTAATGAGCAGTTCTTC.

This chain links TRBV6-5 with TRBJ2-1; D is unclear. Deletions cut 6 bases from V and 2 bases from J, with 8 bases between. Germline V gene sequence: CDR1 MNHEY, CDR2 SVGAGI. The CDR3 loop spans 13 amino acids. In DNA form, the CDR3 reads TGTGCCAGCAGGGACGGAACCTACAATGAGCAGTTCTTC. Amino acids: CASRDGTYNEQFF.

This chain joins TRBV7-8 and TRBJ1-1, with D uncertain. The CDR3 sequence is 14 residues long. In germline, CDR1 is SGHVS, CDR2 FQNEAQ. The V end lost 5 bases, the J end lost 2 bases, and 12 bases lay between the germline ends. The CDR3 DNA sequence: TGTGCCAGCAGCCCGACGAGTTCTAACACTGAAGCTTTCTTT. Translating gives CASSPTSSNTEAFF.